This TCR beta chain originates from a study of Tregs in tolerant kidney transplant recipients. Study-wide points: This study did not directly address biological reproducibility.

Generated by immunoSEQ multiplex PCR, the TCRdb table keeps only in-frame clones and is missing some. Found here are some 90,000 clones, around nine tenths of them singletons; the top ten hold approximately 4.8%. About this clone itself: Antigen unknown.

The germline V gene has CDR1 SGDLS and CDR2 YYNGEE. The CDR3 length is 15 residues. V trimming: 0 bases; J trimming: 5 bases; junction bases outside the gene matches: 6. Specimen: CD8+ T cells from blood. The sequence was collected from a human donor in good health. The chain recombines TRBV9 with TRBJ1-2, with 8 bases identical to TRBD1. For the CDR3, the DNA is TGTGCCAGCAGCGTAGAGGGCAGGGGGCGGTATGGCTACACCTTC. It encodes CASSVEGRGRYGYTF.